The rows below give T cell receptor beta chains drawn from one sample of a study of identical twins. TCRdb re-analysed the 5' RACE reads in MiXCR, keeping a single row per CDR3 protein. The table records around 1.7 million distinct CDR3 sequences, about 30% of them present only once. The sequenced material came from cord blood. The receptors shown here come from a newborn girl in good health. Both conserved end residues are part of each CDR3. D genes are given only for firm matches. The size field is filled for only some rows; it gives once, few, many or a size class.

d_call	clone_size	v_call	j_call	cdr3_aa	cdr3_nt
-	-	TRBV2	TRBJ2-3	CASRSDRSTDTQYF	TGTGCCAGCAGGAGTGACAGGAGCACAGATACGCAGTATTTT
-	many	TRBV27	TRBJ2-7	CASSLRRAGRTYEQYF	TGTGCCAGCAGTTTACGGCGGGCAGGGAGAACCTACGAGCAGTACTTC
TRBD1	many	TRBV29-1	TRBJ2-7	CSAVTGNEQYF	TGCAGCGCAGTGACAGGGAACGAGCAGTACTTC
-	-	TRBV6-2/TRBV6-3	TRBJ1-2	CASSYTENYGYTF	TGTGCCAGCAGTTACACAGAAAACTATGGCTACACCTTC
-	-	TRBV10-3	TRBJ2-7	CAISGPDSPYERYF	TGTGCCATCAGTGGACCGGACAGCCCCTACGAGCGGTACTTC
TRBD1	-	TRBV9	TRBJ2-1	CASSVLTGVYNEQFF	TGTGCCAGCAGCGTCCTGACAGGGGTATACAATGAGCAGTTCTTC
TRBD1	-	TRBV20-1	TRBJ2-3	CSARAAGTGYGSDTQYF	TGCAGTGCTAGGGCCGCTGGGACAGGCTATGGATCAGATACGCAGTATTTT
-	few	TRBV4-1	TRBJ2-7	CASSQEGLGYSYEQYF	TGCGCCAGCAGCCAAGAGGGGCTAGGCTATTCCTACGAGCAGTACTTC
-	-	TRBV4-1	TRBJ2-7	CASSQEGQNSYEQYF	TGCGCCAGCAGCCAAGAGGGCCAGAACTCCTACGAGCAGTACTTC
-	few	TRBV7-9	TRBJ1-1	CASSLDWQAFF	TGTGCCAGCAGCTTAGACTGGCAAGCTTTCTTT
TRBD1	few	TRBV20-1	TRBJ2-7	CSATPLGTAPYEQYF	TGCAGTGCTACCCCTTTAGGGACAGCTCCCTACGAGCAGTACTTC
TRBD1	few	TRBV6-6	TRBJ2-1	CASSYSWDSNEQFF	TGTGCCAGCAGTTACTCCTGGGACAGCAATGAGCAGTTCTTC
TRBD2	few	TRBV20-1	TRBJ2-7	CSANGWGRGYNEQYF	TGCAGTGCTAACGGTTGGGGGAGGGGTTACAATGAGCAGTACTTC
-	-	TRBV4-2	TRBJ2-1	CASSQEGPTYNEQFF	TGTGCCAGCAGCCAAGAGGGACCCACCTACAATGAGCAGTTCTTC
TRBD2	-	TRBV20-1	TRBJ2-5	CSARALGGSGETQYF	TGCAGTGCTAGAGCCCTTGGCGGGAGTGGAGAGACCCAGTACTTC
-	many	TRBV29-1	TRBJ1-2	CSAGSPLSYGYTF	TGCAGCGCCGGGTCCCCTTTGAGCTATGGCTACACCTTC
-	few	TRBV4-2	TRBJ2-7	CASSQAPSREQYF	TGTGCCAGCAGCCAAGCCCCTAGTCGCGAGCAGTACTTC
-	-	TRBV20-1	TRBJ1-1	CSAPSGVGTEAFF	TGCAGTGCTCCCTCGGGGGTAGGGACTGAAGCTTTCTTT
-	-	TRBV10-3	TRBJ2-5	CAISALQSYGQYF	TGTGCCATCAGTGCTCTACAGTCCTACGGGCAGTACTTC
TRBD2	-	TRBV19	TRBJ2-1	CASTPLAGVHEQFF	TGTGCCAGTACCCCTCTAGCGGGCGTCCATGAGCAGTTCTTC
TRBD2	few	TRBV12-3/TRBV12-4	TRBJ2-3	CASRSSGRGSDTQYF	TGTGCCAGCAGATCTAGCGGGAGGGGTTCAGATACGCAGTATTTT
-	-	TRBV20-1	TRBJ1-2	CSARGGGALNYGYTF	TGCAGTGCTAGAGGCGGAGGGGCGCTTAACTATGGCTACACCTTC
-	few	TRBV6-1	TRBJ2-1	CASSGGGFRNEQFF	TGTGCCAGCAGTGGGGGGGGCTTTAGGAATGAGCAGTTCTTC
-	-	TRBV4-1	TRBJ2-7	CASSQDSRTGGNEQYF	TGCGCCAGCAGCCAAGATTCCAGGACTGGCGGCAATGAGCAGTACTTC
TRBD2	-	TRBV9	TRBJ2-5	CASSLPGLAAYNEQYF	TGTGCCAGCAGCCTGCCGGGACTAGCGGCGTACAATGAGCAGTACTTC
-	-	TRBV13	TRBJ2-1	CASSLARGTMDEQFF	TGTGCCAGCAGCTTGGCCCGGGGAACGATGGATGAGCAGTTCTTC
TRBD2	-	TRBV12-3/TRBV12-4	TRBJ2-3	CASSPGLAGSLDTQYF	TGTGCCAGCAGTCCCGGACTAGCGGGGTCCCTAGATACGCAGTATTTT
TRBD1	-	TRBV29-1	TRBJ1-5	CSVGTGAGRDQPQHF	TGCAGCGTTGGAACAGGGGCCGGTAGGGATCAGCCCCAGCATTTT
TRBD2	few	TRBV4-1	TRBJ2-7	CASSQGGLAGIYEQYF	TGCGCCAGCAGCCAAGGCGGACTAGCGGGAATATATGAGCAGTACTTC
TRBD2	few	TRBV20-1	TRBJ2-5	CSARVLAGGFQETQYF	TGCAGTGCTAGAGTTCTAGCGGGGGGATTTCAAGAGACCCAGTACTTC
-	-	TRBV4-1	TRBJ2-3	CASSQDRGEDTQYF	TGCGCCAGCAGCCAAGACAGGGGAGAGGATACGCAGTATTTT
TRBD2	many	TRBV28	TRBJ2-7	CASSSRRLAGGVLYEQYF	TGTGCCAGCAGTTCAAGAAGACTAGCGGGAGGGGTACTCTACGAGCAGTACTTC
-	-	TRBV2	TRBJ1-6	CASSEAGSGYSPLHF	TGTGCCAGCAGTGAAGCGGGCTCAGGATACTCACCCCTCCACTTT
-	-	TRBV5-6	TRBJ2-7	CASSRVAEQYF	TGTGCCAGCAGCCGGGTAGCCGAGCAGTACTTC
TRBD2	few	TRBV18	TRBJ2-3	CASSAGLAGGGTDTQYF	TGTGCCAGCTCGGCAGGACTAGCGGGAGGTGGCACAGATACGCAGTATTTT
TRBD2	few	TRBV12-3/TRBV12-4	TRBJ2-7	CASKREEGYEQYF	TGTGCCAGCAAGCGGGAGGAGGGCTACGAGCAGTACTTC
TRBD1	few	TRBV20-1	TRBJ2-7	CSAIGGQTYEQYF	TGCAGTGCTATTGGGGGACAGACCTACGAGCAGTACTTC
-	-	TRBV7-9	TRBJ1-5	CASSLNSYSNQPQHF	TGTGCCAGCAGCTTGAACAGTTATAGCAATCAGCCCCAGCATTTT
TRBD1	-	TRBV20-1	TRBJ1-5	CSASLVTGGDQPQHF	TGCAGTGCTAGTTTAGTGACAGGGGGCGATCAGCCCCAGCATTTT
TRBD1	-	TRBV7-9	TRBJ2-2	CASSLGQGAYTGELFF	TGTGCCAGCAGCTTGGGACAGGGGGCATACACCGGGGAGCTGTTTTTT
TRBD2	-	TRBV20-1	TRBJ2-1	CSAKSGEGYNEQFF	TGCAGTGCTAAAAGTGGGGAGGGCTACAATGAGCAGTTCTTC
TRBD2	once	TRBV19	TRBJ2-5	CASSNSSGEETQYF	TGTGCCAGTAGTAATTCTAGCGGGGAAGAGACCCAGTACTTC
-	few	TRBV11-3	TRBJ2-1	CASSLLATNEQFF	TGTGCCAGCAGCTTGCTAGCGACCAATGAGCAGTTCTTC
TRBD1	few	TRBV20-1	TRBJ2-7	CSAKGQLYEQYF	TGCAGTGCTAAGGGACAGCTTTACGAGCAGTACTTC
-	-	TRBV6-5	TRBJ2-7	CASSYSNRPASEQYF	TGTGCCAGCAGTTACTCGAATAGACCAGCCAGCGAGCAGTACTTC
-	few	TRBV21-1	TRBJ2-1	CASSKATGGHRGNEQFF	TGTGCCAGCAGCAAAGCTACCGGGGGCCATAGAGGCAATGAGCAGTTCTTC
TRBD2	-	TRBV28	TRBJ2-1	CASSELAGGPNNEQFF	TGTGCCAGCAGCGAACTAGCGGGAGGGCCTAACAATGAGCAGTTCTTC